The present entry profiles one T cell receptor (beta chain) with its context. This CDR3 is also generated by other DNA sequences in the sample. The repertoire was sequenced with immunoSEQ multiplex PCR; TCRdb's copy has only in-frame clones and lacks some. The data contain 1.6 million or so clones, roughly 95% of them singletons. The V and J ends lost 0 bases and 5 bases respectively, with 8 bases between them. The germline V gene has CDR1 SGHRS and CDR2 YFSETQ. There are 13 residues in the CDR3. These data come from a study of shared clonotypes between healthy human individuals. The chain couples TRBV5-1 to TRBJ2-5; D is undetermined. The receptor was derived from a man aged 25 to 40 in good health. Sequenced input: naive CD4+ T cells sorted from blood. Documented subset: CD45RA+ positively selected. The CDR3 protein is CASSLDVSETQYF. The CDR3 region has the DNA TGCGCCAGCAGCTTGGACGTCTCGGAGACCCAGTACTTC.